This is a list of T cell receptor beta chains from one sample in a study of identical twins. TCRdb reanalysed the 5' RACE reads using MiXCR and keeps one entry per CDR3 protein. Of about 690,000 distinct CDR3 sequences in the sample, around 5.7% were seen once. The source material was naive T cells sorted from blood. The receptors were gathered from a man between 18 and 35 years old in good health. The CDR3 runs from the conserved cysteine through the conserved F or W. The D gene is left open where the match is weak. The size entry is marked missing in some rows and otherwise reads once, few, many or a size class.

>14|TRBD1|TRBV10-3|TRBJ2-1|many
TGTGCCATCAAAGGACAGGGCCCCAACAATGAGCAGTTCTTC
CAIKGQGPNNEQFF
>16|NA|TRBV15|TRBJ2-7|many
TGTGCCACCAGCAGAGATGCCTCGGGACAACTCTACGAGCAGTACTTC
CATSRDASGQLYEQYF
>14|NA|TRBV7-9|TRBJ2-1|few
TGTGCCAGCAGTCAGAGCCGCTCCTACAATGAGCAGTTCTTC
CASSQSRSYNEQFF
>13|NA|TRBV20-1|TRBJ1-1|many
TGCAGTGCTAGAGTTGATCCGAACACTGAAGCTTTCTTT
CSARVDPNTEAFF
>14|NA|TRBV12-3/TRBV12-4|TRBJ2-7|many
TGTGCCAGCAGTCCCCGACGGGGGCTCTACGAGCAGTACTTC
CASSPRRGLYEQYF
>14|NA|TRBV9|TRBJ2-3|few
TGTGCCAGCAGCGCCGTAAGTTGGGCAGATACGCAGTATTTT
CASSAVSWADTQYF
>15|TRBD2|TRBV12-3/TRBV12-4|TRBJ2-3|many
TGTGCCAGCAGTTCCGTAGCGGGAGGGTCAGATACGCAGTATTTT
CASSSVAGGSDTQYF
>16|NA|TRBV24-1|TRBJ2-1|NA
TGTGCCACCAGTGATCCTGCTATGAGCTCCTACAATGAGCAGTTCTTC
CATSDPAMSSYNEQFF
>15|NA|TRBV6-5|TRBJ2-3|many
TGTGCCAGCAGTTACTCGAGGGCTCGCACAGATACGCAGTATTTT
CASSYSRARTDTQYF
>12|NA|TRBV24-1|TRBJ2-2|many
TGTGCCATCATGGGGGACACCGGGGAGCTGTTTTTT
CAIMGDTGELFF
>13|NA|TRBV20-1|TRBJ2-5|many
TGCAGTGCTATCAGTGGGATCCGAGAGACCCAGTACTTC
CSAISGIRETQYF
>16|NA|TRBV4-2|TRBJ2-7|many
TGTGCCAGCAGCCCTCTCGGGGAAAAGGGGGCCTACGAGCAGTACTTC
CASSPLGEKGAYEQYF
>12|TRBD1|TRBV29-1|TRBJ1-3|many
TGCAGCGTTTGGACAGGGCTAAACACCATATATTTT
CSVWTGLNTIYF
>15|NA|TRBV29-1|TRBJ2-3|NA
TGCAGCGTTGCGCCGCCCACGATCATCACAGATACGCAGTATTTT
CSVAPPTIITDTQYF
>14|NA|TRBV12-3/TRBV12-4|TRBJ2-7|few
TGTGCCAGCAGTTTAATAGCAGCCCTCTACGAGCAGTACTTC
CASSLIAALYEQYF
>16|TRBD1|TRBV11-3|TRBJ2-3|many
TGTGCCAGCAGCTTAATGATGGGACAGGCGCCCGATACGCAGTATTTT
CASSLMMGQAPDTQYF
>18|TRBD2|TRBV11-2|TRBJ2-1|many
TGTGCCAGCAGCTTAGTGGGTGTGGGACTAGCGGGATTGAATGAGCAGTTCTTC
CASSLVGVGLAGLNEQFF
>15|NA|TRBV18|TRBJ2-2|many
TGTGCCAGCTCACCACCGGAAGGGATCACCGGGGAGCTGTTTTTT
CASSPPEGITGELFF
>13|TRBD2|TRBV10-3|TRBJ2-5|NA
TGTGCCATCAGGACGGGAGGAGAGGAGACCCAGTACTTC
CAIRTGGEETQYF
>12|NA|TRBV18|TRBJ1-5|many
TGTGCCAGCTCAGCGAGAGGTCAGCCCCAGCATTTT
CASSARGQPQHF
>13|NA|TRBV20-1|TRBJ2-5|many
TGCAGTGCCCATAGGGGTGGCGTAGAGACCCAGTACTTC
CSAHRGGVETQYF
>15|TRBD1|TRBV15|TRBJ1-3|many
TGTGCCACCAGCAGAGACAGGGGGCCTGGAAACACCATATATTTT
CATSRDRGPGNTIYF
>16|NA|TRBV6-5|TRBJ2-5|few
TGTGCCAGCAGTTACAGGACTCCAGGCTACCAAGAGACCCAGTACTTC
CASSYRTPGYQETQYF
>12|NA|TRBV7-8|TRBJ1-2|NA
TGTGCCAGCAGCTTAGGATCGGACGGAAACACCTTC
CASSLGSDGNTF
>13|NA|TRBV20-1|TRBJ1-5|many
TGCAGTGCTAGAGAGGAAAATTCGGTGCCCCAGCATTTT
CSAREENSVPQHF
>15|TRBD2|TRBV5-6|TRBJ2-1|NA
TGTGCCAGCAGCCGCCGCGCGGGAGGTCGGCATGAGCAGTTCTTC
CASSRRAGGRHEQFF
>14|NA|TRBV2|TRBJ2-5|few
TGTGCCAGCAGACAAACTGGGGCGTCCGAGACCCAGTACTTC
CASRQTGASETQYF
>14|NA|TRBV20-1|TRBJ1-1|few
TGCAGTGCGGGAGGGGGTTGGGGGGGGACTGAAGCTTTCTTT
CSAGGGWGGTEAFF
>16|TRBD2|TRBV12-3/TRBV12-4|TRBJ2-1|many
TGTGCCAGCATGAAGATAGCGGGAGAGCCGAACAATGAGCAGTTCTTC
CASMKIAGEPNNEQFF
>14|NA|TRBV7-3|TRBJ2-1|NA
TGTGCCAGCAGCTCCATACCCGGAGACAATGAGCAGTTCTTC
CASSSIPGDNEQFF
>14|NA|TRBV29-1|TRBJ1-1|NA
TGCAGCGTTGAACGAGAGGGCCCAAACACTGAAGCTTTCTTT
CSVEREGPNTEAFF
>13|TRBD2|TRBV11-2|TRBJ2-1|NA
TGTGCCAGCAGGGCTAGCGGTCGCAATGAGCAGTTCTTC
CASRASGRNEQFF
>19|TRBD1|TRBV11-2|TRBJ2-6|NA
TGTGCCAGCAGCACTCCTTCTTGGGACAGGGGAACTGGGGCCAACGTCCTGACTTTC
CASSTPSWDRGTGANVLTF
>9|NA|TRBV7-9|TRBJ2-7|many
TGTGCCAGCAGCCTAAGGGGGGACTTC
CASSLRGDF
>19|TRBD2|TRBV2|TRBJ2-3|NA
TGTGCCAGCAGGGGAGGCCGACTAGCGGGAGATGCCGGCACAGATACGCAGTATTTT
CASRGGRLAGDAGTDTQYF
>16|TRBD2|TRBV6-1|TRBJ2-1|NA
TGTGCCAGCAGTCCTCGGGGACTAGCGGAGGGGAATGAGCAGTTCTTC
CASSPRGLAEGNEQFF
>13|NA|TRBV20-1|TRBJ2-4|few
TGCAGTGCGAACCGAGTAGCCAAAAACATTCAGTACTTC
CSANRVAKNIQYF
>15|TRBD1|TRBV12-3/TRBV12-4|TRBJ1-4|many
TGTGCCAGCAGTTCCCGGACAGGGGGGAATGAAAAACTGTTTTTT
CASSSRTGGNEKLFF
>16|NA|TRBV24-1|TRBJ2-5|NA
TGTGCCACCAGTGATGCCGAACAGGGTCTCGGCGAGACCCAGTACTTC
CATSDAEQGLGETQYF
>14|NA|TRBV5-3|TRBJ1-4|few
TGTGCCAGAAGCGAGTCGGGAGTTAATGAAAAACTGTTTTTT
CARSESGVNEKLFF
>13|NA|TRBV24-1|TRBJ2-7|NA
TGTGCCACCAGTGATTTACCCCCGGGAGAGCAGTACTTC
CATSDLPPGEQYF
>17|TRBD1|TRBV15|TRBJ2-2|few
TGTGCCACCAGCAGAGATTGGGGACAGGGGGCCACCGGGGAGCTGTTTTTT
CATSRDWGQGATGELFF
>16|TRBD1|TRBV7-2|TRBJ2-3|NA
TGTGCCAGCAGCCGAGGACAGGGGAGAAGCACAGATACGCAGTATTTT
CASSRGQGRSTDTQYF
>15|NA|TRBV5-5|TRBJ1-5|NA
TGTGCCAGCAGACTGACAGCCCATAGCAATCAGCCCCAGCATTTT
CASRLTAHSNQPQHF
>15|NA|TRBV11-2|TRBJ2-6|few
TGTGCCAGCAGCTTAGGACAGGTTAGGGCCAACGTCCTGACTTTC
CASSLGQVRANVLTF
>16|TRBD2|TRBV4-3|TRBJ2-2|many
TGCGCCAGCAGCCAAGGGGTAGCGGGTTACACCGGGGAGCTGTTTTTT
CASSQGVAGYTGELFF
>12|NA|TRBV28|TRBJ2-7|NA
TGTGCCAGCAGTATAAGGACCCCTGAGCAGTACTTC
CASSIRTPEQYF
>14|TRBD2|TRBV6-1|TRBJ2-1|many
TGTGCCAGCAAGGGCGGGAGCTCCTACAATGAGCAGTTCTTC
CASKGGSSYNEQFF
>14|NA|TRBV24-1|TRBJ2-3|few
TGTGCCGTCGGTGGCGCAAAAATCACAGATACGCAGTATTTT
CAVGGAKITDTQYF
>13|TRBD1|TRBV29-1|TRBJ1-1|few
TGCAGCGTGGGGACAGGCCAGAACACTGAAGCTTTCTTT
CSVGTGQNTEAFF
>16|TRBD2|TRBV12-3/TRBV12-4|TRBJ2-3|many
TGTGCCAGCAGCCCAACTAGCGGAAGAAGTCCCCCTTCGCAGTATTTT
CASSPTSGRSPPSQYF
>15|NA|TRBV25-1|TRBJ2-3|NA
TGTGCCAGCAGTGAAGGGCAATCTAGCACAGATACGCAGTATTTT
CASSEGQSSTDTQYF
>13|NA|TRBV28|TRBJ1-4|many
TGTGCCAGCAGTTTAAGGAGTAATGAAAAACTGTTTTTT
CASSLRSNEKLFF
>14|TRBD1|TRBV28|TRBJ2-7|many
TGTGCCAGCTGCAGACAGGGTGGTGCCTACGAGCAGTACTTC
CASCRQGGAYEQYF
>15|NA|TRBV7-2|TRBJ1-6|NA
TGTGCCAGCAGCTTCCTACGGGGGTACAATTCACCCCTCCACTTT
CASSFLRGYNSPLHF